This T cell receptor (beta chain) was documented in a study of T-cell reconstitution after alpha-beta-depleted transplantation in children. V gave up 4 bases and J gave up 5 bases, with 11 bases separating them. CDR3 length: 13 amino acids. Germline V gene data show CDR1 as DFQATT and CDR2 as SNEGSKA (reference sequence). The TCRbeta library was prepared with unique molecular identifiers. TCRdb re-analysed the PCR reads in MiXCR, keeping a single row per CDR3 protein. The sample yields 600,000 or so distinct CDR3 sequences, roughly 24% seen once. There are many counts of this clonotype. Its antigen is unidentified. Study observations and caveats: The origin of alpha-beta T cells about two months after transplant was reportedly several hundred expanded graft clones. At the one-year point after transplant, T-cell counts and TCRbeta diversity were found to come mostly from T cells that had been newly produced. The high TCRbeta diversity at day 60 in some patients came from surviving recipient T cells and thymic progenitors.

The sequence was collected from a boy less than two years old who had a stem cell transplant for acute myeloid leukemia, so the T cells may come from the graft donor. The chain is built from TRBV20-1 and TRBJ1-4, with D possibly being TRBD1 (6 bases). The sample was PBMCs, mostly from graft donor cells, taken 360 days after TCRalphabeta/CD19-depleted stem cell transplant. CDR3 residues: CSATYRANEKLFF. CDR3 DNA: TGCAGTGCTACATACAGGGCCAATGAAAAACTGTTTTTT.